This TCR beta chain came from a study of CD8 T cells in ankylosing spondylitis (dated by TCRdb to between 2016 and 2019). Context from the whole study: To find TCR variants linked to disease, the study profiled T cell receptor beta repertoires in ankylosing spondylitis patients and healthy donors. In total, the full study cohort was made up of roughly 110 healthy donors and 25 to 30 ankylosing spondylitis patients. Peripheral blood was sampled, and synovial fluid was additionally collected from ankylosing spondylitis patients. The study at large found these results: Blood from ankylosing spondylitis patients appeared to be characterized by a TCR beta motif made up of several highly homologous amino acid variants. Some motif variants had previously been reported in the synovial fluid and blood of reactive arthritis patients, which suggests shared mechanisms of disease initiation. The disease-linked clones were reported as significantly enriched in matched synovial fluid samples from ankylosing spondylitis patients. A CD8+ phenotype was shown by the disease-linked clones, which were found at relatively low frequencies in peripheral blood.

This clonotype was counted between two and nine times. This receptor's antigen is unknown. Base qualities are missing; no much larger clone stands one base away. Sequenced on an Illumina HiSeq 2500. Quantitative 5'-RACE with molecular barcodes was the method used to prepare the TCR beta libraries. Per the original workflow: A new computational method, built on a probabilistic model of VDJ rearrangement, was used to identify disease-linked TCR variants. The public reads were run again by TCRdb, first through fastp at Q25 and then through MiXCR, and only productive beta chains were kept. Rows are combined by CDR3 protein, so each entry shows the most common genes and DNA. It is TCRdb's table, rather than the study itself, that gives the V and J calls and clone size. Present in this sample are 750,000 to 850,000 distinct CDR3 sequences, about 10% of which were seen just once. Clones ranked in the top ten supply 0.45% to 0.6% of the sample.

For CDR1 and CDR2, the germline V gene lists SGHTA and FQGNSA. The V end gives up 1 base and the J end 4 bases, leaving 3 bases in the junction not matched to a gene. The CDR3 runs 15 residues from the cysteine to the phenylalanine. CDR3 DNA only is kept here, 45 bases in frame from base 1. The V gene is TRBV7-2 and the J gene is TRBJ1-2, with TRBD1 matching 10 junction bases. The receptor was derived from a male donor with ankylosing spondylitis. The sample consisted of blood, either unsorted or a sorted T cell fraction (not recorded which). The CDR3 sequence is CASSLVRTGGYGYTF. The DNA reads TGTGCCAGCAGCTTAGTGAGGACAGGGGGCTATGGCTACACCTTC.